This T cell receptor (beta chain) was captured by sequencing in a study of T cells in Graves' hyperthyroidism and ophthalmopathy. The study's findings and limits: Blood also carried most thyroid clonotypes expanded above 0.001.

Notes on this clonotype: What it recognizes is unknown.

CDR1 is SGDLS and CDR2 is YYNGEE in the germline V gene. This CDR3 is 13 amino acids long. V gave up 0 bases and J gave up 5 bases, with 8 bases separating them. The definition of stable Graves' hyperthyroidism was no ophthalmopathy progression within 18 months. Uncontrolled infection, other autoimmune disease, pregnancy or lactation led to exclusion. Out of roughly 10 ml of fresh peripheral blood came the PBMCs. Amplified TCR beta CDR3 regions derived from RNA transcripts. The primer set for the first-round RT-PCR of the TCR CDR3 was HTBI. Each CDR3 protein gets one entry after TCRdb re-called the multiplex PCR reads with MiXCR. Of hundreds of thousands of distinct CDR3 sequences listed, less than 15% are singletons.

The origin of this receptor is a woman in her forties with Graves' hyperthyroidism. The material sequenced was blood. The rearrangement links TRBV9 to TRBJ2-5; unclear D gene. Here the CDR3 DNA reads TGTGCCAGCAGCGTAGCCATGGCGGAGACCCAGTACTTC. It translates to CASSVAMAETQYF.